These 23 T cell receptor beta chains share one sample of origin, sequenced in a study of blood T cell repertoires in COVID-19. Generated by immunoSEQ multiplex PCR, the TCRdb table keeps only in-frame clones and is missing some. The sample holds some 250,000 clones, about 90% seen once. Sequencing was done on a sample of PBMCs or T cells enriched from blood (not recorded which). These receptors all come from a human donor in a cohort exposed to, infected with or recovered from COVID-19 (not recorded which). The donor label of this sample is uncertain.

V is TRBV4-2 and J is TRBJ2-2, with TRBD2 identical over 8 bases. The length of the CDR3 is 16 residues. Germline V gene sequence: CDR1 LGHNA, CDR2 YNFKEQ. V lost 2 bases, J lost 5 bases, and 7 bases stayed unmatched. CDR3 DNA sequence: TGTGCCAGCAGCCAACTCGGGGGGGCCGGAACCGGGGAGCTGTTTTTT. Translating gives CASSQLGGAGTGELFF.

The V and J genes are TRBV7-2 and TRBJ1-5; no clear D gene. The V end lost 3 bases, the J end lost 7 bases, and 10 bases lay between the germline ends. Germline CDR1 and CDR2: SGHTA and FQGNSA. This CDR3 region has 13 residues. CDR3 amino acids: CASSFTGDQPQHF. CDR3 nucleotide sequence: TGTGCCAGCAGCTTTACGGGAGACCAGCCCCAGCATTTT. The whole variable domain, filled in from reference TRBV7-2 and TRBJ1-5, reads GAGVSQSPSNKVTEKGKDVELRCDPISGHTALYWYRQSLGQGLEFLIYFQGNSAPDKSGLPSDRFSAERTGGSVSTLTIQRTQQEDSAVYLCASSFTGDQPQHFGDGTRLSIL.

The chain is built from TRBV18 and TRBJ1-3; TRBD1 agrees at 9 bases. Germline CDR1 and CDR2: KGHSH and LQKENI. The ends lost 6 bases at V and 0 bases at J; junction bases unmatched: 6. This CDR3 comprises 16 residues. Here the CDR3 reads CASSRTGGHSGNTIYF. For the CDR3, the DNA is TGTGCCAGCTCGCGAACAGGGGGCCACTCTGGAAACACCATATATTTT.

The chain carries TRBV10-3 and TRBJ1-4, with TRBD1 matching 11 bases. Germline CDR1 and CDR2: ENHRY and SYGVKD. Trimming removed 2 bases from V and 6 bases from J; junction bases left unmatched: 2. The CDR3 totals 15 residues. CDR3 protein: CAISERGQGDEKLFF. CDR3 nucleotides: TGTGCCATCAGTGAGAGGGGACAGGGGGATGAAAAACTGTTTTTT.

The DNA for the CDR3 is TGTGCCAGCTCACCCCCGGGACTGCCCTCTGGAAACACCATATATTTT. Its protein product is CASSPPGLPSGNTIYF. The V call is TRBV18, the J call TRBJ1-3, with a weak D call TRBD1 (5 bases). This CDR3 contains 16 residues. Germline CDR1 reads KGHSH; CDR2 reads LQKENI. Between the trimmed V and J ends, which lost 3 bases and 0 bases, there was a span of 12 bases.

Turning to this clone: This same CDR3 is encoded by further DNA sequences in the sample. The CDR3: CASSAHATNEKLFF. The CDR3 DNA reads as TGTGCCAGCAGCGCACACGCAACTAATGAAAAACTGTTTTTT. The rearrangement uses TRBV9 and TRBJ1-4; D is unresolved. The CDR3 contains 14 residues. The ends were cut back, 3 bases at V and 0 bases at J, with 6 bases in the middle. Germline V gene data show CDR1 as SGDLS and CDR2 as YYNGEE.

The rearrangement uses TRBV24-1 and TRBJ2-3, with 9 nucleotides matching TRBD1. The CDR3 is 19 residues long. V trimming: 2 bases; J trimming: 1 base; junction bases outside the gene matches: 12. From germline, CDR1 is KGHDR and CDR2 SFDVKD. The CDR3 DNA reads TGTGCCACCAGTGATTCCCTGGACAGGGGAAAACCTGGCACAGATACGCAGTATTTT. Its translation is CATSDSLDRGKPGTDTQYF.

The rearrangement joins TRBV6-6 to TRBJ2-7; perhaps TRBD2 as D (6 bases). This CDR3 has 15 residues. Germline-derived CDR1 and CDR2 are MNHNY and SVGAGI (reference sequence). Trimming cost V 2 bases and J 4 bases, with 15 bases left between them. This CDR3 reads CASSYSGGATYEQYF. The DNA of the CDR3 is TGTGCCAGCAGTTACAGCGGAGGGGCTACTTACGAGCAGTACTTC.

This clone occurred once. This chain uses TRBV19 with TRBJ2-7, with 7 bases lining up with TRBD1. Germline V gives CDR1 LNHDA, CDR2 SQIVND (reference sequence). The CDR3 has 13 amino acids. With 5 bases clipped from V and 4 bases from J, the junction kept 5 bases outside the gene matches. CDR3 DNA: TGTGCCAGTAGTTTTGGGACAGCATACGAGCAGTACTTC. It yields the protein CASSFGTAYEQYF.

The chain combines TRBV7-2 with TRBJ2-7; 9 nucleotides line up with TRBD1. CDR3 length: 15 residues. The germline V gene encodes CDR1 SGHTA and CDR2 FQGNSA. With V trimmed by 2 bases and J by 7 bases, 9 bases remained unmatched. CDR3 sequence reads: CASSLTGTGYGEQYF. CDR3 in DNA: TGTGCCAGCAGCTTAACGGGGACAGGGTATGGAGAGCAGTACTTC. The full variable domain, in which reference TRBV7-2 and TRBJ2-7 provide the parts outside the CDR3, is GAGVSQSPSNKVTEKGKDVELRCDPISGHTALYWYRQSLGQGLEFLIYFQGNSAPDKSGLPSDRFSAERTGGSVSTLTIQRTQQEDSAVYLCASSLTGTGYGEQYFGPGTRLTVT.

The chain carries TRBV5-8 and TRBJ1-4; 8 nucleotides align to TRBD1. V shed 4 bases, J shed 0 bases, and the junction held 8 bases outside the gene matches. Germline CDR1 reads SGHTS; CDR2 reads YDEGEE. This CDR3 is built from 17 residues. The CDR3 is CASSRGQELSTNEKLFF. CDR3 bases: TGTGCCAGCAGCCGGGGACAGGAACTTTCAACTAATGAAAAACTGTTTTTT. Drawing the rest from reference TRBV5-8 and TRBJ1-4, the complete variable domain is EAGVTQSPTHLIKTRGQQATLRCSPISGHTSVYWYQQALGLGLQFLLWYDEGEERNRGNFPPRFSGRQFPNYSSELNVNALELEDSALYLCASSRGQELSTNEKLFFGSGTQLSVL.

The V gene is TRBV19, the J gene TRBJ1-2; unclear D gene. CDR3 length: 13 residues. Germline CDR1 reads LNHDA; CDR2 reads SQIVND (reference sequence). V was trimmed by 7 bases and J by 5 bases, leaving 14 bases between them. The CDR3 loop is CASTMDGEYGYTF. DNA for the CDR3: TGTGCCAGTACCATGGACGGGGAATATGGCTACACCTTC.

The V call is TRBV4-3, the J call TRBJ1-5; D unresolved. The CDR3 runs to 13 residues. V shed 0 bases and J shed 6 bases, with 6 bases lying between them. The germline V gene encodes CDR1 LGHNA and CDR2 YSLEER. The CDR3 spells CASSQDLTQPQHF. The DNA of the CDR3 is TGCGCCAGCAGCCAAGATCTAACTCAGCCCCAGCATTTT.

The rearrangement uses TRBV20-1 and TRBJ2-2; a possible D gene is TRBD1 (7 bases). The germline gives CDR1 DFQATT, CDR2 SNEGSKA (reference sequence). The CDR3 totals 11 residues. V gave up 5 bases and J gave up 15 bases, with 16 bases separating them. CDR3 coding DNA: TGCAGTGCTGCTCAGGGGGGCGGAATGTTTTTT. Translated: CSAAQGGGMFF.

The CDR3 reads CASSPGQGRYTF. In DNA form, the CDR3 reads TGTGCCAGCAGTCCGGGACAGGGCCGCTACACCTTC. This chain connects TRBV6-5 to TRBJ1-2, with 9 bases that match TRBD1. Germline assignment: CDR1 MNHEY and CDR2 SVGAGI. Germline trimming cut 5 bases from V and 9 bases from J; bases unmatched to any gene: 4. CDR3 size: 12 residues.

In DNA, the CDR3 is TGCGCCAGCAGCCAAGATGGGGCAGGGACCGGGGAGCTGTTTTTT. This gives the protein CASSQDGAGTGELFF. The gene calls are TRBV4-3 and TRBJ2-2; a weak D match, TRBD1 (5 bases). V shed 0 bases and J shed 5 bases, with 10 bases lying between them. The germline gives CDR1 LGHNA, CDR2 YSLEER. This CDR3 contains 15 residues.

V and J are TRBV2 and TRBJ1-1, with D possibly TRBD1 on 6 matching bases. CDR3 size: 11 residues. V was trimmed by 5 bases and J by 7 bases, leaving 8 bases between them. CDR1 is SNHLY, CDR2 FYNNEI, per germline. Written as DNA, the CDR3 is TGTGCCAGCAGTTCGGACAGTGAAGCTTTCTTT. The encoded protein is CASSSDSEAFF.

The chain joins TRBV6-5 to TRBJ1-6; the D gene is possibly TRBD1 (5 bases). Looked up from germline, CDR1 is MNHEY and CDR2 is SVGAGI. CDR3 length equals 15 residues. V lost 5 bases to trimming and J lost 2 bases, with 10 bases between them. The CDR3 region is CASSRGSPYNSPLHF. In DNA, the CDR3 is TGTGCCAGCAGTAGGGGATCCCCCTATAATTCACCCCTCCACTTT.

Turning to this clone: Within the sample, other DNA sequences also encode this same CDR3. The chain employs TRBV19 and TRBJ1-5, with TRBD1 identical over 9 bases. The germline V gene has CDR1 LNHDA and CDR2 SQIVND (reference sequence). The CDR3 sequence is 15 residues long. The V gene end was trimmed by 3 bases and the J gene end by 6 bases; junction bases not matched to a gene: 6. CDR3 coding DNA: TGTGCCAGTAGTATTCGCACAGGGGGCGGTCAGCCCCAGCATTTT. The encoded protein is CASSIRTGGGQPQHF.

The J gene is TRBJ1-1, the V gene TRBV9; unclear D gene. Trimming shortened V by 3 bases and J by 1 base, and 13 bases separated the two germline ends. Germline CDR1 SGDLS, CDR2 YYNGEE. CDR3 length: 15 amino acids. The CDR3: CASSGGLLGNTEAFF. Written as DNA, the CDR3 is TGTGCCAGCAGCGGTGGACTATTGGGGAACACTGAAGCTTTCTTT.

J is TRBJ1-2 and V is TRBV7-9; TRBD1 aligns across 8 bases. V dropped 5 bases and J dropped 7; count of bases not matched to a gene: 9. The germline V gene has CDR1 SEHNR and CDR2 FQNEAQ (reference sequence). The CDR3 has 14 residues. The chain's CDR3 is CASSPDRGRAGYTF. The DNA for the CDR3 is TGTGCCAGCAGCCCTGACAGGGGCAGGGCTGGCTACACCTTC.

The J gene is TRBJ2-7, the V gene TRBV5-1; D possibly corresponds to TRBD2 (5 bases). This CDR3 comprises 15 residues. CDR1 and CDR2 from the germline V gene are SGHRS and YFSETQ. V lost 5 bases and J 0 bases, leaving 15 bases between the germline ends. Here the CDR3 reads CASSTELGSSYEQYF. CDR3 DNA sequence: TGCGCCAGCAGTACCGAGTTGGGGAGCTCCTACGAGCAGTACTTC. Drawing the rest from reference TRBV5-1 and TRBJ2-7, the complete variable domain is KAGVTQTPRYLIKTRGQQVTLSCSPISGHRSVSWYQQTPGQGLQFLFEYFSETQRNKGNFPGRFSGRQFSNSRSEMNVSTLELGDSALYLCASSTELGSSYEQYFGPGTRLTVT.

CDR3 DNA: TGCGCCAGCAGCCCCGATCCACCACAGGGGAGTGGAAACACCATATATTTT. This translates into CASSPDPPQGSGNTIYF. The chain is built from TRBV4-1 and TRBJ1-3; 7 bases line up with TRBD1. Germline V gives CDR1 MGHRA, CDR2 YSYEKL. The CDR3 sequence is 17 residues long. V gave up 4 bases and J gave up 3 bases; unmatched junction bases: 12.